This T cell receptor beta chain was profiled in a study of regulatory T cells in long-lasting Graves disease. At the level of the study: Patients newly diagnosed with Graves' had been on antithyroid drugs for under 3 months.

Libraries of TCR beta came from iRepertoire HTBI primers plus Arm-PCR of CDR3 regions. A single record per CDR3 protein comes from TCRdb applying MiXCR to the multiplex PCR reads. The sample holds 500,000 to 700,000 distinct CDR3 sequences, roughly 15% seen once. At least ten counts were recorded for this clonotype. Time point: newly diagnosed GD, antithyroid drugs for less than 3 months. Scientists built the TCR library using RNA that was extracted from PBMCs. These data were also filed under a second study, of T cells in Graves' hyperthyroidism and ophthalmopathy.

The clonotype was recovered from a woman in her 30s with Graves disease. The sequencing here drew on peripheral blood mononuclear cells (PBMCs), taken at new diagnosis, from a patient treated with antithyroid drugs.

This CDR3 is CASTVGGGTDTQYF. For the CDR3, the DNA is TGTGCCAGCACCGTGGGAGGTGGAACAGATACGCAGTATTTT. This chain joins TRBV2 and TRBJ2-3; a possible D gene is TRBD2 (6 bases). Per the germline V gene, CDR1 is SNHLY and CDR2 is FYNNEI. With 7 bases removed from V and 3 bases from J, the gap between germline ends came to 14 bases. This CDR3 region has 14 residues.